A single sample gave rise to the 7 T cell receptor beta chains below, sequenced in a study of OX40 agonist ivuxolimab in advanced cancers. Profiled with immunoSEQ multiplex PCR; TCRdb holds only in-frame clones, not every one. The table shows tens of thousands of clones, with around 87% occurring only once. This specimen consisted of CD4+ or CD8+ T cells sorted from blood, obtained in a trial of the OX40 agonist ivuxolimab. The source is an adult with an advanced solid tumor such as melanoma, head and neck, liver or kidney cancer.

The chain joins TRBV5-8 to TRBJ1-1; D is unclear. Trimming removed 4 bases at V and 1 base at J, with 11 bases between. The CDR3 runs 14 residues. From germline, CDR1 is SGHTS and CDR2 YDEGEE. DNA for the CDR3: TGTGCCAGCAGCCGTGGACGGACGAACACTGAAGCTTTCTTT. The encoded protein is CASSRGRTNTEAFF. The variable domain in full, with the rest retrieved from reference TRBV5-8 and TRBJ1-1, is EAGVTQSPTHLIKTRGQQATLRCSPISGHTSVYWYQQALGLGLQFLLWYDEGEERNRGNFPPRFSGRQFPNYSSELNVNALELEDSALYLCASSRGRTNTEAFFGQGTRLTVV.

The chain employs TRBV18 and TRBJ2-3; TRBD1 matches 10 bases. Germline-derived CDR1 and CDR2 are KGHSH and LQKENI. The V and J ends lost 6 bases and 8 bases, in that order; junction bases with no gene match: 14. CDR3 length: 16 residues. CDR3 sequence (DNA): TGTGCCAGCTCGCCCGACCGGGACAGGGGTTTTTCTACGCAGTATTTT. The encoded protein is CASSPDRDRGFSTQYF.

The chain joins TRBV6-6 to TRBJ1-2; the match to TRBD1 covers 10 bases. V shed 4 bases, J shed 5 bases, and the junction held 1 base outside the gene matches. CDR3 size: 13 residues. Germline CDR1 and CDR2: MNHNY and SVGAGI (reference sequence). In nucleotides, the CDR3 is TGTGCCAGCAGTTCGGACAGGGGGTATGGCTACACCTTC. Protein sequence: CASSSDRGYGYTF.

The V and J genes are TRBV12-5 and TRBJ1-5; no clear D gene. Germline lookup yields CDR1 LGHNT and CDR2 FRNRAP. This CDR3 is 15 amino acids long. V shed 1 base and J shed 0 bases, with 7 bases lying between them. CDR3 in amino acids: CASGLDGYSNQPQHF. The CDR3 DNA follows: TGTGCTAGTGGTTTGGACGGGTATAGCAATCAGCCCCAGCATTTT.

This chain connects TRBV5-6 to TRBJ2-2; D tentatively fits TRBD1 or TRBD2 (5 bases each). Deletions cut 3 bases from V and 1 base from J, with 10 bases between. The CDR3 has 15 residues. In germline, CDR1 is SGHDT, CDR2 YYEEEE. The CDR3 sequence is CASSWRTLNTGELFF. The CDR3 DNA reads TGTGCCAGCAGCTGGAGGACACTGAACACCGGGGAGCTGTTTTTT.

CDR3: CASSSIRGWSYEQYF. The CDR3 bases are TGTGCCAGCAGCTCAATCAGGGGTTGGTCCTACGAGCAGTACTTC. The rearrangement joins TRBV25-1 to TRBJ2-7, with TRBD1 as a possible D gene (6 bases). The CDR3 runs to 15 residues. Between the trimmed V and J ends, which lost 6 bases and 1 base, there was a span of 16 bases. Germline values: CDR1 MGHDK, CDR2 SYGVNS.

This chain uses TRBV7-3 with TRBJ2-7; D is unclear. Deletions cut 0 bases from V and 2 bases from J, with 8 bases between. The CDR3 runs 14 residues. Germline V gives CDR1 SGHTA, CDR2 FQGTGA. The CDR3 DNA sequence: TGTGCCAGCAGCTTAACGGGTCCCCCCTACGAGCAGTACTTC. This codes for CASSLTGPPYEQYF.